These 25 T cell receptor beta chains originate from one sample sequenced in a study of T cell repertoires in cytomegalovirus infection. TCRdb ran MiXCR on the reads and lists one entry per CDR3 protein. The sample carries around 570,000 distinct CDR3 sequences, 40% recorded once. The antigens for these receptors are not known. The material sequenced was cultured PBMCs, taken from culture after CMV antigen stimulation. The receptor set was obtained from a human donor in good health (CMV status not recorded). Some clones in this sample may be carry-over from other donors' samples.

The chain carries TRBV20-1 and TRBJ2-7, with D possibly matching TRBD2 (6 bases). This CDR3 region has 13 residues. Germline-derived CDR1 and CDR2 are DFQATT and SNEGSKA (reference sequence). Trimming removed 3 bases at V and 7 bases at J, with 16 bases between. CDR3 DNA: TGCAGTGCTAGCGGGAGTAGTCTAAAAGAGCAGTACTTC. Translating gives CSASGSSLKEQYF.

The V call is TRBV7-6, the J call TRBJ1-1, with a weak D call TRBD1 (5 bases). The CDR3 sequence is 16 residues long. Germline CDR1 SGHVS, CDR2 FNYEAQ. Trimming shortened V by 5 bases and J by 1 base, and 17 bases separated the two germline ends. Written as DNA, the CDR3 is TGTGCCAGCAGCCCGGGGAGGAGACAGAAGAACACTGAAGCTTTCTTT. Residues: CASSPGRRQKNTEAFF.

As to this clonotype: One end of the junction is discordant with germline, which a read error may explain. The rearrangement uses TRBV19 and TRBJ2-5, with 10 positions matching TRBD2. Germline V CDR1 and CDR2: LNHDA, SQIVND (reference sequence). The CDR3 runs 15 residues. CDR3 sequence (DNA): TGTTCCAGTAGTGTGAGCGGGGGGGCCCGGGAGACCCAGTACTTC. Translated: CSSSVSGGARETQYF.

This clonotype was observed once. The rearrangement links TRBV18 to TRBJ2-3; the D is unclear. CDR1 is KGHSH and CDR2 is LQKENI in the germline V gene. The length of the CDR3 is 13 residues. Trimming removed 3 bases from V and 5 bases from J, with 9 bases in between. CDR3 residues: CASSPRHGDTQYF. DNA for the CDR3: TGTGCCAGCTCACCTAGACACGGAGATACGCAGTATTTT.

This sequence joins TRBV7-2 and TRBJ2-7, with TRBD2 matching 9 bases. The CDR3 length is 14 residues. CDR1 and CDR2 from the germline V gene are SGHTA and FQGNSA. Trimming removed 5 bases from V and 4 bases from J; junction bases left unmatched: 6. CDR3 region: CASSPQAGGYEQYF. The CDR3 DNA reads as TGTGCCAGCAGCCCCCAAGCGGGGGGTTACGAGCAGTACTTC.

This rearrangement joins TRBV11-2 to TRBJ1-3; D gene uncertain. CDR3 length: 10 residues. Trimming removed 4 bases at V and 8 bases at J, with 3 bases between. Looked up from germline, CDR1 is SGHAT and CDR2 is FQNNGV. Here the CDR3 reads CASSSYTIYF. Written as DNA, the CDR3 is TGTGCCAGCAGCTCATACACCATATATTTT.

This clonotype is a singleton in its sample. The CDR3 nucleotides read TGTGCCAGCAGTTTAGGGAAGGGATATGCGAACACTGAAGCTTTCTTT. It specifies CASSLGKGYANTEAFF. The chain uses TRBV12-3 or TRBV12-4 and TRBJ1-1; no definite D call. Trimming shortened V by 1 base and J by 1 base, and 13 bases separated the two germline ends. This CDR3 spans 16 amino acids.

The rearrangement uses TRBV7-2 and TRBJ1-1; D gene uncertain. CDR3 size: 15 residues. Deletions cut 0 bases from V and 5 bases from J, with 13 bases between. Germline CDR1 is SGHTA and CDR2 is FQGNSA. The DNA of the CDR3 is TGTGCCAGCAGCTTAGCGCGGCCTCCGGAGACTGAAGCTTTCTTT. Encoded protein: CASSLARPPETEAFF.

About this clonotype: This may come from a read error, since a much larger clone is one base off. The rearrangement joins TRBV7-2 to TRBJ2-2; 7 bases agree with TRBD2. Germline assignment: CDR1 SGHTA and CDR2 FQGNSA. The CDR3 is 14 residues long. The CDR3 coding sequence is TGTGCCAGCAGCAGGGACTACTACACCCGGGAGCTGTTTTTT. The encoded protein is CASSRDYYTRELFF.

This clonotype was seen more than once but under ten times. The chain has TRBV6-2 or TRBV6-3 and TRBJ2-5; 13 bases align to TRBD2. The junction had 7 bases not matched to a gene; V was cut back by 7 bases and J by 2 bases. This CDR3 is 16 amino acids long. Germline loops: CDR1 MNHEY, CDR2 SVGEGT. CDR3 sequence (DNA): TGTGCCAGCACTCCCCCGGGACTAGCGGGACAAGAGACCCAGTACTTC. It translates to CASTPPGLAGQETQYF.

The V gene is TRBV15, the J gene TRBJ2-4; perhaps D is TRBD1 or TRBD2 (6 bases each). Looked up from germline, CDR1 is LNHNV and CDR2 is YYDKDF (reference sequence). The CDR3 is 12 amino acids. Trimming shortened V by 0 bases and J by 15 bases, and 12 bases separated the two germline ends. CDR3 protein: CATSRDTGRLYF. CDR3 coding DNA: TGTGCCACCAGCAGAGACACAGGGAGGCTGTACTTC.

This clonotype was detected a few times. The chain has TRBV12-3 or TRBV12-4 and TRBJ2-5; perhaps D is TRBD1 or TRBD2 (6 bases each). The CDR3 has 15 residues. The V and J ends lost 5 bases and 2 bases respectively, with 15 bases between them. The CDR3, as DNA: TGTGCCAGCAGTCGCGTAGGGGGGATACAAGAGACCCAGTACTTC. This translates into CASSRVGGIQETQYF.

This clonotype appeared a few times. The V gene is TRBV7-2, the J gene TRBJ2-2; D call uncertain. Germline V lookup: CDR1 SGHTA, CDR2 FQGNSA. The CDR3 runs 15 residues. Trimming took off 5 bases at V and 0 bases at J, with 10 bases between the two ends. In DNA, the CDR3 is TGTGCCAGCAGCCCACAGATCGCGAACACCGGGGAGCTGTTTTTT. It specifies CASSPQIANTGELFF.

This clonotype was counted only a few times. The chain links TRBV7-2 to TRBJ1-2; D not certain. This CDR3 has 12 amino acids. V gave up 8 bases and J gave up 0 bases, with 7 bases separating them. Germline V gives CDR1 SGHTA, CDR2 FQGNSA. The CDR3 coding sequence is TGTGCCAGCTCCGGGACTAACTATGGCTACACCTTC. Translated, it gives CASSGTNYGYTF.

The chain carries TRBV7-6 and TRBJ2-2, with D unclear. CDR1 is SGHVS and CDR2 is FNYEAQ in the germline V gene. V was shortened by 5 bases and J by 9 bases, with 7 bases between the two germline ends. The CDR3 has 11 residues. The DNA for the CDR3 is TGTGCCAGCAGCCCAACGAGGGAGCTGTTTTTT. It specifies CASSPTRELFF.

The rearrangement links TRBV15 to TRBJ1-1; 9 bases map to TRBD1. The germline CDR1 and CDR2 sequences are LNHNV and YYDKDF (reference sequence). The V and J ends lost 7 bases and 1 base, in that order; junction bases with no gene match: 10. This CDR3 region has 16 residues. The CDR3 is CATTRVGGQGNTEAFF. As DNA, the CDR3 is TGTGCCACCACCCGAGTTGGGGGACAGGGGAACACTGAAGCTTTCTTT.

This clonotype was seen more than once but under ten times. The V and J genes are TRBV7-6 and TRBJ2-1; 7 nucleotides agree with TRBD1. Trimming cost V 4 bases and J 7 bases; bases outside gene matches: 25. The CDR3 is 20 amino acids. CDR1 and CDR2 from the germline V gene are SGHVS and FNYEAQ. CDR3 in amino acids: CASSSNRWAARDRSGNEQFF. CDR3 DNA sequence: TGTGCCAGCAGCTCAAATCGGTGGGCCGCTCGGGACAGATCGGGTAATGAGCAGTTCTTC.

The chain's CDR3 is CASSEGSRTQYF. The CDR3, as DNA: TGTGCCAGTAGTGAGGGGTCACGGACCCAGTACTTC. This chain links TRBV19 with TRBJ2-5; D may correspond to TRBD1 or TRBD2 (5 bases each). Germline loops: CDR1 LNHDA, CDR2 SQIVND (reference sequence). Trimming pared 5 bases from V and 7 bases from J, leaving 11 bases between. The CDR3 is 12 residues long.

The V gene is TRBV7-2, the J gene TRBJ2-1; no clear D. The CDR3 consists of 13 residues. The V gene lost 4 bases and the J gene lost 1 base, with 5 bases spanning the gap. In germline, CDR1 is SGHTA, CDR2 FQGNSA. CDR3 loop: CASSSKSYNEQFF. Written as DNA, the CDR3 is TGTGCCAGCAGCTCCAAATCCTACAATGAGCAGTTCTTC.

In its sample, this clonotype was seen a few times. The chain has TRBV19 and TRBJ2-2, with TRBD2 identical over 14 bases. With V trimmed by 6 bases and J by 6 bases, 6 bases remained unmatched. Germline V gives CDR1 LNHDA, CDR2 SQIVND (reference sequence). This CDR3 has 16 amino acids. CDR3 protein: CASRTSGRAYSGELFF. CDR3 in DNA: TGTGCCAGTAGGACTAGCGGGAGGGCCTATTCCGGGGAGCTGTTTTTT.

Only a few counts were recorded for this clonotype. This sequence joins TRBV12-3 or TRBV12-4 and TRBJ2-1; tentative D call: TRBD1 (5 bases). Trimming took off 1 base at V and 2 bases at J, with 12 bases between the two ends. This CDR3 comprises 16 residues. CDR3 sequence (DNA): TGTGCCAGCAGTTTAGACGGCAGGGTCCCCTACAATGAGCAGTTCTTC. Its protein is CASSLDGRVPYNEQFF.

The rearrangement links TRBV4-3 to TRBJ1-1, with D perhaps TRBD1 (6 bases). This CDR3 spans 14 amino acids. CDR1 and CDR2 (germline): LGHNA, YSLEER. Trimming cost V 4 bases and J 7 bases, with 16 bases left between them. Here the CDR3 DNA reads TGCGCCAGCAGCCGCTTAACAGGGATGCTTGAAGCTTTCTTT. This translates into CASSRLTGMLEAFF.

The V call is TRBV27, the J call TRBJ1-2, with 9 bases matching TRBD1. Germline loops: CDR1 MNHEY, CDR2 SMNVEV (reference sequence). The CDR3 covers 14 residues. With V trimmed by 4 bases and J by 7 bases, 7 bases remained unmatched. The CDR3 DNA is TGTGCCAGCAGTTCCACAGGGGGCGATGGTGGCTACACCTTC. Its translation: CASSSTGGDGGYTF.

This clonotype was seen only a few times. The chain combines TRBV19 with TRBJ1-5; D is possibly TRBD1 (6 bases). The V gene's germline CDR1 is LNHDA and CDR2 SQIVND (reference sequence). The CDR3 spans 15 residues. V lost 3 bases and J lost 5, with 14 bases in between. CDR3 residues: CASSIEGTPDQPQHF. CDR3 in DNA: TGTGCCAGTAGTATTGAGGGGACACCCGATCAGCCCCAGCATTTT.

This clonotype was recorded at least ten times. V gene TRBV7-2 combines with J gene TRBJ2-7; D gene unclear. The CDR3 runs 12 residues. The V end lost 0 bases, the J end lost 6 bases, and 6 bases lay between the germline ends. From germline, CDR1 is SGHTA and CDR2 FQGNSA. The chain's CDR3 is CASSLAVGEQYF. The CDR3 DNA reads TGTGCCAGCAGCTTAGCGGTGGGCGAGCAGTACTTC.